This is a list of T cell receptor beta chains from one sample in a study of T cell responses to AZD1222 COVID-19 vaccine. The method was immunoSEQ multiplex PCR; TCRdb's version includes in-frame clones alone and lacks a portion of them. The repertoire includes some 25,000 clones, approximately 88% of them detected once, and approximately 2.6% sits in the top ten. The sample here was peripheral blood, taken 28 days after the second AZD1222 dose. These TCRs come from an adult who received the AZD1222 COVID-19 vaccine. The CDR3 runs from the conserved cysteine through the conserved F or W. A D gene is named only where the DNA matches it firmly. Only some rows state a clone size, as once, few, many or a class for expanded clones.

V gene	clone size	J gene	D gene	CDR3 DNA	CDR3 protein
TRBV5-1	few	TRBJ2-2	TRBD2	TGCGCCAGCGCCGGGGGGACCCGGGCGAACACCGGGGAGCTGTTTTTT	CASAGGTRANTGELFF
TRBV18	NA	TRBJ1-2	NA	TGTGCCAGCTCACGACAGTCTAACTATGGCTACACCTTC	CASSRQSNYGYTF
TRBV7-6	NA	TRBJ1-2	NA	TGTGCCAGCAGCTTATACAAGGACGACTATGGCTACACCTTC	CASSLYKDDYGYTF
TRBV7-9	NA	TRBJ1-5	NA	TGTGCCAGCAGCTTAGAATCGGGCAGCAATCAGCCCCAGCATTTT	CASSLESGSNQPQHF
TRBV5-1	NA	TRBJ2-5	TRBD1	TGCGCCAGCAGCTGGGGGACAGGGGTGGAGACCCAGTACTTC	CASSWGTGVETQYF
TRBV5-1	NA	TRBJ2-2	NA	TGCGCCAGCAGCTTGGACTTTAGTTGGACCGGGGAGCTGTTTTTT	CASSLDFSWTGELFF
TRBV7-9	few	TRBJ1-6	NA	TGTGCCAGCAGCGCGGGAAGCTATAATTCACCCCTCCACTTT	CASSAGSYNSPLHF
TRBV5-4	NA	TRBJ1-5	NA	TGTGCCAGCAGCACGGACAGAGACAATCAGCCCCAGCATTTT	CASSTDRDNQPQHF
TRBV27	few	TRBJ1-1	NA	TGTGCCAGCAGTTTATCGTCGGGGGGTGTGAACACTGAAGCTTTCTTT	CASSLSSGGVNTEAFF
TRBV12-3/TRBV12-4	few	TRBJ2-7	NA	TGTGCCAGCAGTTTAGCGGGGTACGAGCAGTACTTC	CASSLAGYEQYF
TRBV10-1	NA	TRBJ1-2	NA	TGCGCCAGCAGTGAGCAGGGGAACTATGGCTACACCTTC	CASSEQGNYGYTF
TRBV29-1	NA	TRBJ2-7	TRBD1	TGCAGCGTAACCCCGGGACAGGGGGCTTTCGAGCAGTACTTC	CSVTPGQGAFEQYF
TRBV19	NA	TRBJ1-1	NA	TGTGCCAGTAGTATCGTGAACACTGAAGCTTTCTTT	CASSIVNTEAFF
TRBV7-2	NA	TRBJ1-1	NA	TGTGCCAGCAGCTTAGATTGGGGGAACACTGAAGCTTTCTTT	CASSLDWGNTEAFF
TRBV5-6	NA	TRBJ2-7	NA	TGTGCCAGCAGCTTGGGGGAATTATACGAGCAGTACTTC	CASSLGELYEQYF
TRBV7-2	NA	TRBJ2-2	TRBD1	TGTGCCAGCAGCCTAAGGAGTGGGACAGGGAATACCGGGGAGCTGTTTTTT	CASSLRSGTGNTGELFF
TRBV7-8	once	TRBJ1-1	TRBD1	TGTGCCAGCAGCTTAGGACAGGGGAGCTCAGAAGCTTTCTTT	CASSLGQGSSEAFF
TRBV6-1	NA	TRBJ1-5	TRBD1	TGTGCCAGCTGGGACAGGGGCGTCAATCAGCCCCAGCATTTT	CASWDRGVNQPQHF
TRBV7-8	few	TRBJ2-1	NA	TGTGCCAGCAGCTTAGTTTCCTATGAGCAGTTCTTC	CASSLVSYEQFF
TRBV10-3	NA	TRBJ2-1	NA	TGTGCCATCAGTGAGTCAATCGATCAGGATGAGCAGTTCTTC	CAISESIDQDEQFF
TRBV12-5	NA	TRBJ1-1	TRBD1	TGTGCTAGTGCGAACTCGGACAGGCAGCCTTCCACTGAAGCTTTCTTT	CASANSDRQPSTEAFF
TRBV27	NA	TRBJ2-1	NA	TGTGCCAGCAGTTTAGATCTGGGGGTGACTGAGCAGTTCTTC	CASSLDLGVTEQFF
TRBV7-2	few	TRBJ2-7	NA	TGTGCCAGCAGCTTAACTCAGGGACCCTACGAGCAGTACTTC	CASSLTQGPYEQYF
TRBV7-7	once	TRBJ2-5	NA	TGTGCTAGCAGCTTAGCAGACCGGGCCAGGACCCAGTACTTC	CASSLADRARTQYF
TRBV19	few	TRBJ1-2	NA	TGTGCCAGTAGATCAGTTCCCTATGGCTACACCTTC	CASRSVPYGYTF
TRBV2	NA	TRBJ2-1	TRBD2	TGTGCCAGCAGTGAACTGGGGGGGACCTACAATGAGCAGTTCTTC	CASSELGGTYNEQFF
TRBV5-1	NA	TRBJ1-1	NA	TGCGCCAGCAGCAGCGGGGAAGGGAAAGCTTTCTTT	CASSSGEGKAFF
TRBV19	NA	TRBJ2-2	NA	TGTGCCAGTGGGTGGAACACCGGGGAGCTGTTTTTT	CASGWNTGELFF
TRBV6-5	NA	TRBJ2-7	NA	TGTGCCAGCAGTCCCTACTACGAGCAGTACTTC	CASSPYYEQYF
TRBV27	once	TRBJ1-5	NA	TGTGCCAGCAGTGCCCTATTTGGGCATACAGGCAATAGCAATCAGCCCCAGCATTTT	CASSALFGHTGNSNQPQHF
TRBV28	NA	TRBJ1-1	NA	TGTGCCAGCAGTCCCCTCGGCGGTGAAGCTTTCTTT	CASSPLGGEAFF
TRBV9	NA	TRBJ1-2	NA	TGTGCCAGCAGCCCGGATGGGTGGGATGGCTACACCTTC	CASSPDGWDGYTF
TRBV5-6	NA	TRBJ1-2	NA	TGTGCCAGCAGCTTGTCTGCCACTGGCTACACCTTC	CASSLSATGYTF
TRBV19	NA	TRBJ2-2	NA	TGTGCCAGTAGTGGGGTCAACACCGGGGAGCTGTTTTTT	CASSGVNTGELFF
TRBV19	NA	TRBJ1-5	NA	TGTGCCAGTAGTATAGAAGGGGCAGGGTGGCAGCCCCAGCATTTT	CASSIEGAGWQPQHF
TRBV5-1	NA	TRBJ1-6	NA	TGCGCCAGCAGCTCGGACGGTTATAATTCACCCCTCCACTTT	CASSSDGYNSPLHF
TRBV5-1	NA	TRBJ2-2	TRBD2	TGCGCCAGCAGCTTCGCTAGCGGGGGGACCGGGGAGCTGTTTTTT	CASSFASGGTGELFF
TRBV5-1	once	TRBJ2-2	TRBD1	TGCGCCAGCAGCTTACAGGGGGCGAACACCGGGGAGCTGTTTTTT	CASSLQGANTGELFF
TRBV9	NA	TRBJ2-1	NA	TGTGCCAGCAGCCTTTCGTGGGGGGCCTACAATGAGCAGTTCTTC	CASSLSWGAYNEQFF
TRBV7-2	NA	TRBJ1-2	TRBD1	TGTGCCAGCAGCTCGGACAGGGGGCCCTATGGCTACACCTTC	CASSSDRGPYGYTF
TRBV25-1	NA	TRBJ2-3	NA	TGTGCCAGCAGTCCCCTGTGGGAGACAGAATATGCAGATACGCAGTATTTT	CASSPLWETEYADTQYF
TRBV2	NA	TRBJ2-2	NA	TGTGCCAGCAGTGCTAGGGTCGGGGAGCTGTTTTTT	CASSARVGELFF
TRBV6-5	NA	TRBJ2-7	NA	TGTGCCAGCAGTTACACCAGGGCCAGCGAGCAGTACTTC	CASSYTRASEQYF
TRBV10-3	NA	TRBJ2-7	NA	TGTGCCATCAGTCGCCCGGGATCTTACGAGCAGTACTTC	CAISRPGSYEQYF
TRBV3-1/TRBV3-2	NA	TRBJ1-2	TRBD1	TGTGCCAGCAGCGAAGGGACAGGGGGTTTTTATGGCTACACCTTC	CASSEGTGGFYGYTF
TRBV7-2	NA	TRBJ2-3	TRBD1	TGTGCCAGCAGCTTGACAGGGGGCGATACGCAGTATTTT	CASSLTGGDTQYF